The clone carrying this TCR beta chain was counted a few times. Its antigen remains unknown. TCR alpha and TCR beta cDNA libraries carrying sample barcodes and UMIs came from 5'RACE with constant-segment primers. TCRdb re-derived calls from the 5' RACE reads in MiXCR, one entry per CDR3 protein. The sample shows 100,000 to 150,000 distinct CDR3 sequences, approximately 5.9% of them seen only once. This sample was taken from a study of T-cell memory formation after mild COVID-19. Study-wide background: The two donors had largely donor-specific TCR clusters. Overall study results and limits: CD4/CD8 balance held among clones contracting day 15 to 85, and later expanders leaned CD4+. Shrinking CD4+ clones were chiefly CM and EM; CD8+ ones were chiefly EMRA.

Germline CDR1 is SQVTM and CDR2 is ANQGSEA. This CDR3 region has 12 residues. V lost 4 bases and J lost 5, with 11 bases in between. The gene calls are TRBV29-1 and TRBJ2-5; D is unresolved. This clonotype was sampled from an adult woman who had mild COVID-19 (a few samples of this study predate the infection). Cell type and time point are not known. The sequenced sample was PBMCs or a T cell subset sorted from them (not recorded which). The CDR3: CSVVRGGETQYF. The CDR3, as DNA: TGCAGCGTTGTTCGAGGCGGTGAGACCCAGTACTTC.